This T cell receptor (beta chain) was retrieved from a study of human thymus T cells. Thymic material originated from resections removed in the course of corrective heart surgery. Clones were sequenced by immunoSEQ multiplex PCR, and TCRdb holds only the in-frame ones, with some missing. In the table there are fewer than 85,000 clones, 90% to 95% of which are singletons. Trimming removed 0 bases from V and 6 bases from J, with 17 bases in between. The V gene's germline CDR1 is SQVTM and CDR2 ANQGSEA. The CDR3 spans 15 residues. This chain uses TRBV29-1 with TRBJ1-2; D remains unclear. This TCR was recovered from a girl in the first two years of life with a congenital heart defect but otherwise immunologically healthy. Sequencing used thymus tissue. CDR3 sequence (DNA): TGCAGCGTTGAAGATCACCCGGACGTTTCCCATGGCTACACCTTC. The encoded protein is CSVEDHPDVSHGYTF.